The present T cell receptor (beta chain) was sequenced within a study of OX40 agonist ivuxolimab in advanced cancers. Whole-study context: Dose-escalation patients had hepatocellular carcinoma, melanoma, renal cell or head and neck cancer.

Data came from immunoSEQ multiplex PCR; TCRdb stores just in-frame clones and leaves some out. The data show some 44,000 clones, around 84% seen once. CDR1 and CDR2 (germline): SQVTM, ANQGSEA. V trimming: 6 bases; J trimming: 1 base; junction bases outside the gene matches: 6. CDR3 length: 14 amino acids. The rearrangement uses TRBV29-1 and TRBJ1-1, with 9 nucleotides matching TRBD1. The sequence derives from an adult with an advanced solid tumor such as melanoma, head and neck, liver or kidney cancer. This material consisted of CD4+ or CD8+ T cells sorted from blood, taken in a trial of the OX40 agonist ivuxolimab. Here the CDR3 reads CSVWGTGRNTEAFF. CDR3 in DNA: TGCAGCGTGTGGGGGACAGGGCGGAACACTGAAGCTTTCTTT.